This is a list of T cell receptor beta chains from one sample in a study of shared clonotypes between healthy human individuals. Only in-frame clones appear in the TCRdb table, and some are missing; sequencing was by immunoSEQ multiplex PCR. The sample records about 2.3 million clones, 80% to 95% being singletons. The sequenced material came from naive CD4+ T cells from PBMCs. The receptors derive from a man younger than 35 in good health. Some clones in this sample may be carry-over from other donors' samples. Both conserved end residues are part of each CDR3. The order of the fields is V gene, D gene, clone size, J gene, CDR3 length, CDR3 DNA, CDR3 protein. The D gene is left open where the match is weak. Clone sizes are given selectively: once, few, many, or a class where the clone is expanded.

V: TRBV5-1; D: -; size: -; J: TRBJ1-2; length: 14; DNA: TGCGCCAGCAGCTTGTCAGAGGGATCCTATGGCTACACCTTC; CDR3: CASSLSEGSYGYTF
V: TRBV2; D: TRBD2; size: -; J: TRBJ2-3; length: 16; DNA: TGTGCCAGCAGTGGAGAAGCGGGAGTCAGCACAGATACGCAGTATTTT; CDR3: CASSGEAGVSTDTQYF
V: TRBV9; D: -; size: -; J: TRBJ2-2; length: 16; DNA: TGTGCCAGCAGCGTAGAGAGCAGGGGGAACACCGGGGAGCTGTTTTTT; CDR3: CASSVESRGNTGELFF
V: TRBV4-2; D: TRBD2; size: -; J: TRBJ2-1; length: 16; DNA: TGTGCCAGCAGCCAAGGACTAGCGGGAGATTACAATGAGCAGTTCTTC; CDR3: CASSQGLAGDYNEQFF
V: TRBV14; D: TRBD2; size: -; J: TRBJ2-1; length: 15; DNA: TGTGCCAGCAGCCAATTTCTGACTAGCGCCACTGAGCAGTTCTTC; CDR3: CASSQFLTSATEQFF
V: TRBV20-1; D: -; size: -; J: TRBJ2-7; length: 11; DNA: TGCAGTGCCCCGCGGGTCGGCGAGCAGTACTTC; CDR3: CSAPRVGEQYF
V: TRBV11-3; D: -; size: -; J: TRBJ2-7; length: 12; DNA: TGTGCCAGCAGCCGGGGTGAGGGCGAGCAGTACTTC; CDR3: CASSRGEGEQYF
V: TRBV29-1; D: TRBD2; size: -; J: TRBJ2-1; length: 16; DNA: TGCAGCGTTGAAAGGGGTAGCGGGGATTCCTACAATGAGCAGTTCTTC; CDR3: CSVERGSGDSYNEQFF
V: TRBV27; D: -; size: -; J: TRBJ2-7; length: 16; DNA: TGTGCCAGCAGTTCATTGGGGGCCCCCAAGGGCTACGAGCAGTACTTC; CDR3: CASSSLGAPKGYEQYF
V: TRBV28; D: -; size: once; J: TRBJ1-5; length: 14; DNA: TGTGCCAGCAGTTCGGGGAACCCCTGGCAGCCCCAGCATTTT; CDR3: CASSSGNPWQPQHF
V: TRBV28; D: TRBD1; size: -; J: TRBJ1-4; length: 14; DNA: TGTGCCAGCAGTTTGCAGGGGGCGCATGAAAAACTGTTTTTT; CDR3: CASSLQGAHEKLFF
V: TRBV21-1; D: -; size: -; J: TRBJ1-5; length: 17; DNA: TGTGCCAGCAGCAATAGTATCAGGACAGGGTTTTATCAGCCCCAGCATTTT; CDR3: CASSNSIRTGFYQPQHF
V: TRBV7-2; D: -; size: -; J: TRBJ1-3; length: 15; DNA: TGTGCCAGCAGCCTAGCGGGGGCCCTTGGAAACACCATATATTTT; CDR3: CASSLAGALGNTIYF
V: TRBV9; D: -; size: -; J: TRBJ1-1; length: 13; DNA: TGTGCCAGCAGCGAGGCTGATTACACTGAAGCTTTCTTT; CDR3: CASSEADYTEAFF
V: TRBV4-3; D: -; size: -; J: TRBJ2-7; length: 15; DNA: TGCGCCAGCAGCCAAGGGAGCCAGGCATTCTACGAGCAGTACTTC; CDR3: CASSQGSQAFYEQYF
V: TRBV5-5; D: -; size: -; J: TRBJ1-2; length: 15; DNA: TGTGCCAGCCAGATGGGGGCTGACGCTAACTATGGCTACACCTTC; CDR3: CASQMGADANYGYTF
V: TRBV10-1; D: TRBD1; size: -; J: TRBJ2-3; length: 15; DNA: TGCGCCAGCAATAAGGGACAGGGGGTCACAGATACGCAGTATTTT; CDR3: CASNKGQGVTDTQYF
V: TRBV9; D: -; size: -; J: TRBJ2-1; length: 16; DNA: TGTGCCAGCAGCGTATCCCCTAGCACCGTTTCGAATGAGCAGTTCTTC; CDR3: CASSVSPSTVSNEQFF
V: TRBV6-5; D: TRBD1; size: -; J: TRBJ1-3; length: 15; DNA: TGTGCCAGCAGTTGGGACAGGGATGCTGGAAACACCATATATTTT; CDR3: CASSWDRDAGNTIYF
V: TRBV7-2; D: -; size: -; J: TRBJ2-1; length: 12; DNA: TGTGCCAGCAGCTTAGCAGGTACCCCCCAGTTCTTC; CDR3: CASSLAGTPQFF
V: TRBV25-1; D: -; size: -; J: TRBJ1-1; length: 13; DNA: TGTGCCAGCAGTGAGGGGGCCCGCGCTGAAGCTTTCTTT; CDR3: CASSEGARAEAFF
V: TRBV7-6; D: -; size: -; J: TRBJ2-1; length: 15; DNA: TGTGCCAGCAGCTTCTACATTCAGGGGTCCAATGAGCAGTTCTTC; CDR3: CASSFYIQGSNEQFF
V: TRBV19; D: -; size: -; J: TRBJ1-1; length: 13; DNA: TGTGCCAGTAGTATTTCGCTCCGGGGGGAAGCTTTCTTT; CDR3: CASSISLRGEAFF
V: TRBV9; D: -; size: -; J: TRBJ2-3; length: 16; DNA: TGTGCCAGCAGCGTAGCCCTTTACTCTAGCACAGATACGCAGTATTTT; CDR3: CASSVALYSSTDTQYF
V: TRBV15; D: -; size: -; J: TRBJ2-7; length: 16; DNA: TGTGCCACCAGCAGAGGGGGCGGGGACGTTACCTACGAGCAGTACTTC; CDR3: CATSRGGGDVTYEQYF
V: TRBV7-3; D: TRBD2; size: -; J: TRBJ2-5; length: 18; DNA: TGTGCCAGCAGCCCTTTAGGTCCTAGCGGGAGGGCCTATGAGACCCAGTACTTC; CDR3: CASSPLGPSGRAYETQYF
V: TRBV10-3; D: TRBD2; size: -; J: TRBJ2-3; length: 13; DNA: TGTGCCATCAGTGGGCGGGAGGGGGATACGCAGTATTTT; CDR3: CAISGREGDTQYF
V: TRBV28; D: TRBD1; size: few; J: TRBJ1-2; length: 13; DNA: TGTGCCAGCAGTTTGACAGGGAGGGAAGGCTACACCTTC; CDR3: CASSLTGREGYTF
V: TRBV29-1; D: -; size: -; J: TRBJ2-3; length: 11; DNA: TGCAGCCTAAAAGAAGGGGATACGCAGTATTTT; CDR3: CSLKEGDTQYF
V: TRBV5-1; D: TRBD2; size: once; J: TRBJ2-3; length: 17; DNA: TGCGCCAGCAGCCCTGGACTAGCGGGAGATTTAACAGATACGCAGTATTTT; CDR3: CASSPGLAGDLTDTQYF
V: TRBV27; D: -; size: few; J: TRBJ1-1; length: 14; DNA: TGTGCCAGCGGTGAATATAGGGTTCGGACTGAAGCTTTCTTT; CDR3: CASGEYRVRTEAFF
V: TRBV2; D: -; size: -; J: TRBJ1-5; length: 12; DNA: TGTGCCAGCAGTGCAGCTCATCAGCCCCAGCATTTT; CDR3: CASSAAHQPQHF
V: TRBV28; D: -; size: -; J: TRBJ1-2; length: 13; DNA: TGTGCCAGCAATATGGTAGGGCCCTATGGCTACACCTTC; CDR3: CASNMVGPYGYTF
V: TRBV5-4; D: TRBD2; size: -; J: TRBJ2-3; length: 15; DNA: TGTGCCAGCAGTTTGAAACTAGCGGGAAGGGATACGCAGTATTTT; CDR3: CASSLKLAGRDTQYF
V: TRBV11-2; D: TRBD1; size: -; J: TRBJ2-7; length: 17; DNA: TGTGCCAGCAGCCGAGTTGCCGCCGGGACAGTCTCCTACGAGCAGTACTTC; CDR3: CASSRVAAGTVSYEQYF
V: TRBV7-2; D: TRBD2; size: once; J: TRBJ2-1; length: 16; DNA: TGTGCCAGCAGCTCTCGACTAGCGCACCTTGACAATGAGCAGTTCTTC; CDR3: CASSSRLAHLDNEQFF
V: TRBV9; D: -; size: once; J: TRBJ2-7; length: 15; DNA: TGTGCCAGCAGCGTAGTCCCGGGACCCACCTACGAGCAGTACTTC; CDR3: CASSVVPGPTYEQYF
V: TRBV27; D: -; size: -; J: TRBJ1-2; length: 13; DNA: TGTGCCAGCAGTTTTGTCTGGGGGGAGGGCTACACCTTC; CDR3: CASSFVWGEGYTF
V: TRBV5-1; D: -; size: -; J: TRBJ2-1; length: 15; DNA: TGCGCCAGCAGCCCCCCGGAGAGCGTCTACAATGAGCAGTTCTTC; CDR3: CASSPPESVYNEQFF
V: TRBV25-1; D: -; size: -; J: TRBJ1-5; length: 15; DNA: TGTGCCAGCAGTGATATAGGGCAGGGCAATCAGCCCCAGCATTTT; CDR3: CASSDIGQGNQPQHF
V: TRBV18; D: TRBD2; size: -; J: TRBJ2-7; length: 16; DNA: TGTGCCAGCTCACCGAGACTAGCGGGAGGTTCCCACGAGCAGTACTTC; CDR3: CASSPRLAGGSHEQYF
V: TRBV10-3; D: -; size: -; J: TRBJ1-3; length: 17; DNA: TGTGCCATCAGTGAGCCATCCGAAGGCCCGGGGGGAAACACCATATATTTT; CDR3: CAISEPSEGPGGNTIYF
V: TRBV7-9; D: TRBD1; size: -; J: TRBJ1-2; length: 17; DNA: TGTGCCAGCAGCTTAGGTTCCCGGGGGACAGGGGGCGATGGCTACACCTTC; CDR3: CASSLGSRGTGGDGYTF
V: TRBV6-6; D: -; size: -; J: TRBJ2-5; length: 16; DNA: TGTGCCAGCACCCAACAGGGGCGGGGGGCCCCGAAGACCCAGTACTTC; CDR3: CASTQQGRGAPKTQYF
V: TRBV5-4; D: TRBD2; size: -; J: TRBJ2-7; length: 13; DNA: TGTGCCAGCAGCTTGTTGGGAGGGGACGAGCAGTACTTC; CDR3: CASSLLGGDEQYF
V: TRBV28; D: TRBD1; size: -; J: TRBJ2-7; length: 14; DNA: TGTGCCAGCAGTACCGGGACAGGGGTGCACGAGCAGTACTTC; CDR3: CASSTGTGVHEQYF
V: TRBV19; D: -; size: -; J: TRBJ1-1; length: 13; DNA: TGTGCCAGTAGGGCACTCCGGCTAACTGAAGCTTTCTTT; CDR3: CASRALRLTEAFF
V: TRBV25-1; D: TRBD2; size: -; J: TRBJ2-1; length: 16; DNA: TGTGCCAGCAGCCGAAGCGACGGGACTAGCTACCGTGAGCAGTTCTTC; CDR3: CASSRSDGTSYREQFF
V: TRBV18; D: -; size: -; J: TRBJ2-1; length: 12; DNA: TGTGCCAGCTCACCAAGACGAGGTGAGCAGTTCTTC; CDR3: CASSPRRGEQFF
V: TRBV20-1; D: -; size: -; J: TRBJ1-2; length: 11; DNA: TGCAGTGCTACCAGGGTTTCTGGCTACACCTTC; CDR3: CSATRVSGYTF
V: TRBV7-8; D: -; size: -; J: TRBJ1-1; length: 14; DNA: TGTGCCAGCAGCTTACAGGCGCCGAGTGAAGGAGCTTTCTTT; CDR3: CASSLQAPSEGAFF